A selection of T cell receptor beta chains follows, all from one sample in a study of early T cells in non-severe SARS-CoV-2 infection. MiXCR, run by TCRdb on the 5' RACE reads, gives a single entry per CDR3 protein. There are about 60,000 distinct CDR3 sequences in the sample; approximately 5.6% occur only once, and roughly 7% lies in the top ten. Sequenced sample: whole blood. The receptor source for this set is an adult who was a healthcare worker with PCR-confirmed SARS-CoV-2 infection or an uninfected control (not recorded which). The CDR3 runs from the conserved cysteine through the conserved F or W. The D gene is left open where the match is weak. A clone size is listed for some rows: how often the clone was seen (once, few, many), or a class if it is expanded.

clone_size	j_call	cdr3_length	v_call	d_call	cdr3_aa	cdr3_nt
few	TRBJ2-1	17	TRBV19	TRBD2	CASSMLAGLTGRNEQFF	TGTGCCAGTAGTATGCTAGCGGGGCTGACAGGGAGGAATGAGCAGTTCTTC
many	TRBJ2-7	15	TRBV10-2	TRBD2	CASSQTSGSSYEQYF	TGCGCCAGCAGCCAGACTAGCGGGAGCTCCTACGAGCAGTACTTC
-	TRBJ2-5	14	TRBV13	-	CASSLGGRLETQYF	TGTGCCAGCAGCTTGGGGGGGCGCTTAGAGACCCAGTACTTC
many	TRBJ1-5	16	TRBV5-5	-	CASSLRELTSNQPQHF	TGTGCCAGCAGCTTGCGTGAATTAACTAGCAATCAGCCCCAGCATTTT
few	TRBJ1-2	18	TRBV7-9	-	CASSARRSGVARVYGYTF	TGTGCCAGCAGCGCCCGAAGGTCCGGGGTGGCTCGGGTCTATGGCTACACCTTC
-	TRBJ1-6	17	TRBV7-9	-	CASSPPIMGHYNSPLHF	TGTGCCAGCAGCCCCCCGATCATGGGACACTATAATTCACCCCTCCACTTT
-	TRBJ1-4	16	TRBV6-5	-	CASSTAGGSEVEKLFF	TGTGCCAGCAGTACCGCTGGTGGCAGTGAGGTTGAAAAACTGTTTTTT
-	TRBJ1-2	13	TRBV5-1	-	CASSPTANYGYTF	TGCGCCAGCAGCCCGACAGCTAACTATGGCTACACCTTC
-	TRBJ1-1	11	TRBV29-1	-	CSVGPGLEAFF	TGCAGCGTCGGTCCGGGCCTAGAAGCTTTCTTT
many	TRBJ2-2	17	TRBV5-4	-	CASSPPLTPSTTGELFF	TGTGCCAGCAGCCCACCACTAACCCCTAGTACGACCGGGGAGCTGTTTTTT
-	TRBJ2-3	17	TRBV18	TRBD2	CASSSGTSGVGADTQYF	TGTGCCAGCTCATCCGGGACTAGCGGGGTCGGGGCAGATACGCAGTATTTT
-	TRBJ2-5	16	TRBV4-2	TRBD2	CASSQVGGGTQETQYF	TGTGCCAGCAGCCAAGTAGGCGGGGGGACTCAAGAGACCCAGTACTTC
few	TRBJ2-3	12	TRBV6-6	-	CASSYGPDTQYF	TGTGCCAGCAGTTACGGACCAGATACGCAGTATTTT
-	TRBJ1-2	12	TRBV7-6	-	CASSLEGVGYTF	TGTGCCAGCAGCTTAGAGGGAGTTGGCTACACCTTC
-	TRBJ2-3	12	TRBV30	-	CAWSAHRHQQYF	TGTGCCTGGAGTGCCCACAGACACCAGCAGTATTTT
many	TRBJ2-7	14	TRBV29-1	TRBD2	CSVQTSLSSYEQYF	TGCAGCGTTCAGACTAGCTTGAGCTCCTACGAGCAGTACTTC
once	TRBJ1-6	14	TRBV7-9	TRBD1	CASSPGQLNSPLHF	TGTGCCAGCAGCCCGGGACAGCTTAATTCACCCCTCCACTTT
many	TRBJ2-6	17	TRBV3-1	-	CASSQDGTNSGANVLTF	TGTGCCAGCAGCCAAGATGGGACAAACTCTGGGGCCAACGTCCTGACTTTC
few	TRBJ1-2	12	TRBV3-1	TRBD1	CASGTANYGYTF	TGTGCCAGCGGGACAGCGAACTATGGCTACACCTTC
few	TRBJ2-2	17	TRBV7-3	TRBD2	CASSPRTGLGSGGELFF	TGTGCCAGCAGCCCGAGGACGGGACTAGGTTCGGGCGGGGAGCTGTTTTTT
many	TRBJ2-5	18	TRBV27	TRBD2	CASSPLTGGLETKETQYF	TGTGCCAGCAGTCCCCTCACGGGAGGACTCGAAACTAAAGAGACCCAGTACTTC
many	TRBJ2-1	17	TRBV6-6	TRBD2	CASSYGGDGGRLNEQFF	TGTGCCAGCAGTTACGGGGGGGACGGAGGGCGTCTCAATGAGCAGTTCTTC
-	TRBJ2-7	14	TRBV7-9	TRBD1	CASSLLDRVHEQYF	TGTGCCAGCAGCCTACTTGACAGGGTTCACGAGCAGTACTTC
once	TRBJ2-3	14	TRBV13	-	CASGYGVATDTQYF	TGTGCCAGCGGTTATGGGGTCGCGACAGATACGCAGTATTTT
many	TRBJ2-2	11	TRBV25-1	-	CASRETGELFF	TGTGCCAGCAGGGAGACCGGGGAGCTGTTTTTT
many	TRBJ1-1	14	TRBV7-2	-	CASSLGGRGTEAFF	TGTGCCAGCAGCTTAGGCGGGAGGGGAACTGAAGCTTTCTTT
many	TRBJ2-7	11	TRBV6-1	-	CASIWDNHPLF	TGTGCCAGCATATGGGACAACCACCCCCTCTTC
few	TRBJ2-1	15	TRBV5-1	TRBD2	CASSPGLAGDNEQFF	TGCGCCAGCAGCCCGGGACTAGCGGGTGACAATGAGCAGTTCTTC
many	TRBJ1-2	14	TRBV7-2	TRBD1	CASTQRDRVSGYTF	TGTGCCAGCACCCAAAGAGACAGGGTGTCCGGCTACACCTTC
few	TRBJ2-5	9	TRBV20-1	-	CSAEETQYF	TGCAGTGCTGAGGAGACCCAGTACTTC
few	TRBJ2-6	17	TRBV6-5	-	CASSYSRWPFGANVLTF	TGTGCCAGCAGTTACTCCAGGTGGCCGTTCGGGGCCAACGTCCTGACTTTC
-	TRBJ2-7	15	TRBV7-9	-	CASSLRWLKTYEQYF	TGTGCCAGCAGCTTACGTTGGCTAAAGACCTACGAGCAGTACTTC
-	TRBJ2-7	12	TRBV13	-	CASSPGRMEQYF	TGTGCCAGCAGCCCGGGTCGGATGGAGCAGTACTTC
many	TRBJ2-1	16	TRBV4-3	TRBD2	CASSHLAGGPYNEQFF	TGCGCCAGCAGCCATTTAGCGGGGGGGCCCTACAATGAGCAGTTCTTC
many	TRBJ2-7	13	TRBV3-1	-	CASSRVGTREQYF	TGTGCCAGCAGCCGCGTGGGAACGAGGGAGCAGTACTTC
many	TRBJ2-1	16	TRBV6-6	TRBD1	CASSMDRVGVYNEQFF	TGTGCCAGCAGTATGGACAGGGTAGGGGTGTACAATGAGCAGTTCTTC
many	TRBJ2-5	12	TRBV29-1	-	CSAPQARGDQYF	TGCAGCGCACCCCAGGCTAGGGGAGACCAGTACTTC
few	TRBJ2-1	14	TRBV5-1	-	CASSLGPARDEQFF	TGCGCCAGCAGCTTGGGCCCTGCCCGCGATGAGCAGTTCTTC
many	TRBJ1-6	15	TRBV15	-	CATSRDPRGYSPLHF	TGTGCCACCAGCAGAGATCCCAGAGGGTATTCACCCCTCCACTTT
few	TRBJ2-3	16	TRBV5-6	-	CASSHRTVISTDTQYF	TGTGCCAGCAGCCACAGGACAGTAATTAGCACAGATACGCAGTATTTT
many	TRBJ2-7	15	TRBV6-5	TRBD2	CASSYSPSGVYEQYF	TGTGCCAGCAGTTACTCGCCTAGCGGAGTTTACGAGCAGTACTTC
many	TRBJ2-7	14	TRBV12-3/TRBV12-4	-	CASRAGPQGYEQYF	TGTGCCAGCAGAGCGGGACCACAGGGGTACGAGCAGTACTTC
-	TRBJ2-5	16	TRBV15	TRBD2	CATSLAGGGFQETQYF	TGTGCCACCAGTCTAGCGGGGGGCGGATTTCAAGAGACCCAGTACTTC
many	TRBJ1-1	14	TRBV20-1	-	CSARGFNAHTEAFF	TGCAGTGCTAGAGGTTTCAATGCGCACACTGAAGCTTTCTTT
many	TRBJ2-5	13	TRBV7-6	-	CASSSTRAETQYF	TGTGCCAGCAGCTCAACCAGGGCTGAGACCCAGTACTTC
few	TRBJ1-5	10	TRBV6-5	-	CASGVQPQHF	TGTGCCAGCGGCGTACAGCCCCAGCATTTT
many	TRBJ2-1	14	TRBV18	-	CASSRDLRNNEQFF	TGTGCCAGCTCCCGGGATTTAAGGAACAATGAGCAGTTCTTC
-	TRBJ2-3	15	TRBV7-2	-	CASSLIGRGTDTQYF	TGTGCCAGCAGCTTAATCGGGAGAGGCACAGATACGCAGTATTTT
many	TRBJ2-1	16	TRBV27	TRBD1	CASSLLGQRYYNEQFF	TGTGCCAGCAGTTTGCTGGGACAGCGTTACTACAATGAGCAGTTCTTC
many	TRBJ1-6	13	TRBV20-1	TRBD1	CSAPGQGGSPLHF	TGCAGTGCCCCGGGACAGGGGGGCTCACCCCTCCACTTT
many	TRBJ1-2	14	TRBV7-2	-	CASSQGGQNYGYTF	TGTGCCAGCAGCCAGGGCGGCCAGAACTATGGCTACACCTTC
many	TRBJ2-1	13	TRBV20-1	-	CTARSSSYNEQFF	TGTACTGCTAGGTCTAGCTCCTACAATGAGCAGTTCTTC
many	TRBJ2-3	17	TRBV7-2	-	CASSPPGLSGGGDTQYF	TGTGCCAGCAGCCCCCCTGGTCTATCGGGTGGGGGGGATACGCAGTATTTT
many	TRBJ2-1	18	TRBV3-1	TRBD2	CASSPDRVAGNSYNEQFF	TGTGCCAGCAGCCCGGACCGGGTAGCGGGGAACTCCTACAATGAGCAGTTCTTC
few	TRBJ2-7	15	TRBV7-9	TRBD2	CASSRTSGRTYEQYF	TGTGCCAGCAGCAGGACTAGCGGTAGGACCTACGAGCAGTACTTC
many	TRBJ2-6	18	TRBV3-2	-	CASSPHPELLSGANVLTF	TGTGCCAGCAGCCCCCACCCAGAACTTCTTTCTGGGGCCAACGTCCTGACTTTC
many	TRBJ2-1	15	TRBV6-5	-	CASSSPGGPANEQFF	TGTGCCAGCAGCTCCCCCGGGGGGCCGGCCAATGAGCAGTTCTTC